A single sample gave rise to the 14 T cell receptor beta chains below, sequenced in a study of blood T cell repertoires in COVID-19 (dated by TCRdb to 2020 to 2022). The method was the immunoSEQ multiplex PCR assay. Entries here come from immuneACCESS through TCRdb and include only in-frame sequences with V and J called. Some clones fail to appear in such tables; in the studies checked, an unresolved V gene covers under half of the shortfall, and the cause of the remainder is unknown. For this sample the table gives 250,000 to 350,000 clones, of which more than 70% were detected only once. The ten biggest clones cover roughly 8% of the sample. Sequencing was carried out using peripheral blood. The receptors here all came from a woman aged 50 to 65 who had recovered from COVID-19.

The CDR3 here is CASGLAWANTEAFF. The CDR3 DNA is TGTGCCAGCGGGCTCGCGTGGGCGAACACTGAAGCTTTCTTT. This sequence joins TRBV11-1 and TRBJ1-1; D call uncertain. Trimming took off 8 bases at V and 1 base at J, with 14 bases between the two ends. The CDR3 is made up of 14 amino acids. Germline CDR1 is SGHAT and CDR2 is FQDESV (reference sequence).

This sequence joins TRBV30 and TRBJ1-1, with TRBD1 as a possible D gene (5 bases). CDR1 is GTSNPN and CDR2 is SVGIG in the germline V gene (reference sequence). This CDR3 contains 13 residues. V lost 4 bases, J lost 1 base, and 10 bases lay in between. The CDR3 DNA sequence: TGTGCCTGGAAACGGGGGTCGAACACTGAAGCTTTCTTT. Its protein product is CAWKRGSNTEAFF.

The DNA for the CDR3 is TGTGCCAGCAGCCAAAGGCAGGGGGCTTTGCGAGGCTACACCTTC. This gives the protein CASSQRQGALRGYTF. This sequence joins TRBV14 and TRBJ1-2; TRBD1 matches at 8 bases. With V trimmed by 2 bases and J by 8 bases, 10 bases remained unmatched. From germline, CDR1 is SGHDN and CDR2 FVKESK. This CDR3 has 15 residues. The full variable domain, in which reference TRBV14 and TRBJ1-2 provide the parts outside the CDR3, is EAGVTQFPSHSVIEKGQTVTLRCDPISGHDNLYWYRRVMGKEIKFLLHFVKESKQDESGMPNNRFLAERTGGTYSTLKVQPAELEDSGVYFCASSQRQGALRGYTFGSGTRLTVV.

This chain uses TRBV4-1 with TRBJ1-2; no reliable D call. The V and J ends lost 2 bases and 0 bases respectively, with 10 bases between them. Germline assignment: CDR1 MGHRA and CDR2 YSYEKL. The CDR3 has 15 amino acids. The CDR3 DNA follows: TGCGCCAGCAGCCAATTTCCGTTAGCTAACTATGGCTACACCTTC. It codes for CASSQFPLANYGYTF.

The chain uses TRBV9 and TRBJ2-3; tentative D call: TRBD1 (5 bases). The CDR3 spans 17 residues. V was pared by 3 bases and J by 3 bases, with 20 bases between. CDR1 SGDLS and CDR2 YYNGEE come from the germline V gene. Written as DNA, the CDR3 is TGTGCCAGCAGCGGGACCCGGACAATCCTACGGACAGATACGCAGTATTTT. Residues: CASSGTRTILRTDTQYF.

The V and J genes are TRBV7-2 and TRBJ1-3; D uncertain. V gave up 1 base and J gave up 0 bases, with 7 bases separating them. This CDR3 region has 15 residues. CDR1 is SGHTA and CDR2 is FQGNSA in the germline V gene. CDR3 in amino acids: CASSLVTGSGNTIYF. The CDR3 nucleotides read TGTGCCAGCAGCTTAGTCACGGGCTCTGGAAACACCATATATTTT.

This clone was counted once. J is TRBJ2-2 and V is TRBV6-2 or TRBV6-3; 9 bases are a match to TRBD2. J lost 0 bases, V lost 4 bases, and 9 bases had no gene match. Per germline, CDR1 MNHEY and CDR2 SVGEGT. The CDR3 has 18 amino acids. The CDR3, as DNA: TGTGCCAGCAGTTGGGGGAGAGGACTAGCGTCGAACACCGGGGAGCTGTTTTTT. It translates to CASSWGRGLASNTGELFF.

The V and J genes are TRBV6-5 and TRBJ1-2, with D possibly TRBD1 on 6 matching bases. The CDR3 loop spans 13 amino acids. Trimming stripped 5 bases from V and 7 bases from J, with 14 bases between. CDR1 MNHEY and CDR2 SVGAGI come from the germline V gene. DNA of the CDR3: TGTGCCAGCAGTAGGGGGTCAGAGGGTGGCTACACCTTC. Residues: CASSRGSEGGYTF.

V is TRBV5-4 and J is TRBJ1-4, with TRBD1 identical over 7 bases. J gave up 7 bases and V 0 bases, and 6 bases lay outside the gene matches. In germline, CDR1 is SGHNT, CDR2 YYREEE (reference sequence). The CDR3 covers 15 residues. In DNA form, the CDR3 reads TGTGCCAGCAGCTTGGCAGGGGGGCTTGGTGAAAAACTGTTTTTT. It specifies CASSLAGGLGEKLFF.

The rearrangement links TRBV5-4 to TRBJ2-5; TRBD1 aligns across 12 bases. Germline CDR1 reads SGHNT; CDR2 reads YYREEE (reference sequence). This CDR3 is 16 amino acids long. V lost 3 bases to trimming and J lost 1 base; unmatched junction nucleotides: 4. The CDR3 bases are TGTGCCAGCAGCTCGGGACAGGGGGCTTTCCAAGAGACCCAGTACTTC. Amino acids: CASSSGQGAFQETQYF.

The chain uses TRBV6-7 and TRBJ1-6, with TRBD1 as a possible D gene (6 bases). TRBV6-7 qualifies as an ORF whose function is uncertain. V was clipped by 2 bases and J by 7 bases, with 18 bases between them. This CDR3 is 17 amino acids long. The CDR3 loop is CASSYPHRVDTNSPLHF. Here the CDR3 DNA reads TGTGCCAGCAGTTACCCTCACAGGGTAGACACAAATTCACCCCTCCACTTT.

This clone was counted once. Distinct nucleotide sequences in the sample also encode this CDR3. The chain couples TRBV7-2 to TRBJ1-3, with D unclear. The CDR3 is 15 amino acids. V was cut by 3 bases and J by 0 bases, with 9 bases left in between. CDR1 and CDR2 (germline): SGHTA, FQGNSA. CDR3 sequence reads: CASSFTGDSGNTIYF. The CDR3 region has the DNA TGTGCCAGCAGCTTTACGGGAGACTCTGGAAACACCATATATTTT. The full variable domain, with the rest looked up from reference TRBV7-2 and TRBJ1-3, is GAGVSQSPSNKVTEKGKDVELRCDPISGHTALYWYRQSLGQGLEFLIYFQGNSAPDKSGLPSDRFSAERTGGSVSTLTIQRTQQEDSAVYLCASSFTGDSGNTIYFGEGSWLTVV.

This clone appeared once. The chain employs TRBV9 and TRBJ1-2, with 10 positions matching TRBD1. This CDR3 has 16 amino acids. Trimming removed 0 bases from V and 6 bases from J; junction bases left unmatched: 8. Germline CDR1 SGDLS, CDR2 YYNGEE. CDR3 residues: CASSVEMGQGIDGYTF. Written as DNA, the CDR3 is TGTGCCAGCAGCGTAGAAATGGGACAGGGGATCGATGGCTACACCTTC. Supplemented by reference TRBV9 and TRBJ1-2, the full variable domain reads DSGVTQTPKHLITATGQRVTLRCSPRSGDLSVYWYQQSLDQGLQFLIQYYNGEERAKGNILERFSAQQFPDLHSELNLSSLELGDSALYFCASSVEMGQGIDGYTFGSGTRLTVV.

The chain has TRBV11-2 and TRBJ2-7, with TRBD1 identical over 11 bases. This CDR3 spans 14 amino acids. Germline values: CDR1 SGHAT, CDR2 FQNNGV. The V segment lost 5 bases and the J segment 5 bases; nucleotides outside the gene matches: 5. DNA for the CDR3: TGTGCCAGCAGCATTGGGACAGGGGGTGACGAGCAGTACTTC. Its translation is CASSIGTGGDEQYF. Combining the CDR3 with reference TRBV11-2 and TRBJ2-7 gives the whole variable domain EAGVAQSPRYKIIEKRQSVAFWCNPISGHATLYWYQQILGQGPKLLIQFQNNGVVDDSQLPKDRFSAERLKGVDSTLKIQPAKLEDSAVYLCASSIGTGGDEQYFGPGTRLTVT.